A single TCR beta chain is shown here with its context. What it recognizes is unknown. This sample is part of a study of T cells in localized non-small cell lung cancer. The method was immunoSEQ multiplex PCR; TCRdb's version includes in-frame clones alone and lacks a portion of them. The table lists about 77,000 clones, 85% to 90% of them singletons. Study-wide points: Owing to sequencing of a solitary tumor region, heterogeneity cannot be discounted.

Germline lookup yields CDR1 MNHEY and CDR2 SVGAGI. CDR3 length equals 14 residues. The germline V and J ends were trimmed by 3 bases and 5 bases, with 13 bases remaining between them. The sample here was peripheral blood, taken before any cancer treatment. J is TRBJ1-1 and V is TRBV6-5, with TRBD1 as a possible D gene (6 bases). This receptor was identified in a woman aged 40-69 years with stage I squamous cell lung carcinoma. CDR3 nucleotide sequence: TGTGCCAGCAGTTATCTCGAGAGGGGGACTGAAGCTTTCTTT. Translation gives CASSYLERGTEAFF.